This TCR beta chain was identified in a study of cytomegalovirus exposure and HLA in healthy donors. Study results and limitations: According to reports, the classifier identified cytomegalovirus status with high specificity and sensitivity. A list of 150 or so TCR beta chains associated with cytomegalovirus was given.

Clones were read by immunoSEQ multiplex PCR, and TCRdb kept only the in-frame ones, dropping some. The repertoire consists of under 400,000 clones, with roughly 88% occurring once and the leading ten covering about 0.96%. This CDR3 spans 16 amino acids. Germline V gene data show CDR1 as SGHDN and CDR2 as FVKESK. V was clipped by 1 base and J by 6 bases; unmatched bases: 6. As regards this clone: Its antigen is as yet unknown.

The TCR was taken from a man younger than 45 in good health and CMV-seronegative. Material for sequencing was PBMCs. The rearrangement joins TRBV14 to TRBJ2-7; 13 bases fit TRBD2. The chain's CDR3 is CASSQVPGLAGLEQYF. The DNA of the CDR3 is TGTGCCAGCAGCCAAGTCCCGGGACTAGCGGGGCTCGAGCAGTACTTC.